The 15 T cell receptor beta chains reported below all come from one sample, sequenced in a study of T cell responses to AZD1222 COVID-19 vaccine. Sequencing was performed with immunoSEQ multiplex PCR; in TCRdb, only in-frame clones are kept and a portion is missing. The table lists about 15,000 clones, 80% of them singletons. This specimen consisted of peripheral blood, obtained 28 days after the second AZD1222 dose. The receptors were gathered from an adult who received the AZD1222 COVID-19 vaccine.

This clone was counted only a few times. The J gene is TRBJ2-1, the V gene TRBV11-2, with TRBD2 identical over 7 bases. Germline assignment: CDR1 SGHAT and CDR2 FQNNGV. V dropped 5 bases and J dropped 6; count of bases not matched to a gene: 13. There are 16 residues in the CDR3. The CDR3 reads CASSRPLDGGSNEQFF. CDR3 bases: TGTGCCAGCAGCCGTCCCTTGGACGGGGGGTCCAATGAGCAGTTCTTC.

The chain recombines TRBV3-1 (or the pseudogene TRBV3-2) with TRBJ1-1, with D uncertain. Germline V gene sequence: CDR1 LGHDT, CDR2 YNNKEL (reference sequence). Trimming removed 0 bases from V and 11 bases from J, with 10 bases in between. The CDR3 length is 12 residues. For the CDR3, the DNA is TGTGCCAGCAGCCAAGAACGAGGGTCCGCTTTCTTT. The encoded protein is CASSQERGSAFF.

The gene calls are TRBV24-1 and TRBJ2-1, with 11 bases identical to TRBD1. This CDR3 region has 16 residues. The V and J ends lost 4 bases and 4 bases, in that order; junction bases with no gene match: 5. In germline, CDR1 is KGHDR, CDR2 SFDVKD. CDR3 DNA: TGTGCCACCAGTGACCACGGACAGGGGGCGTACAATGAGCAGTTCTTC. This encodes CATSDHGQGAYNEQFF.

CDR3 loop: CASSSTPLDTQYF. As DNA, the CDR3 is TGTGCCAGCAGCTCTACCCCACTAGATACGCAGTATTTT. This chain joins TRBV7-7 and TRBJ2-3; no clear D. This CDR3 is built from 13 residues. V gave up 4 bases and J gave up 5 bases, with 10 bases separating them. Per the germline V gene, CDR1 is SSHAT and CDR2 is FNYEAQ (reference sequence).

CDR3 protein: CASSPVFGRYTEAFF. The CDR3 region has the DNA TGTGCCAGCAGCCCCGTCTTCGGGAGGTACACTGAAGCTTTCTTT. The chain combines TRBV11-2 with TRBJ1-1, with D unresolved. The V and J ends lost 5 bases and 3 bases respectively, with 16 bases between them. The CDR3 runs to 15 residues. The germline gives CDR1 SGHAT, CDR2 FQNNGV.

This rearrangement joins TRBV6-2 or TRBV6-3 to TRBJ2-4; 14 positions match TRBD2. This CDR3 has 19 residues. After removal of 0 bases from V and 1 base from J, the junction contained 5 bases not matched to a gene. Germline CDR1 is MNHEY and CDR2 is SVGEGT. CDR3 protein: CASSYSTSGGASAKNIQYF. The CDR3 DNA follows: TGTGCCAGCAGTTACTCGACTAGCGGGGGGGCCTCGGCCAAAAACATTCAGTACTTC.

The rearrangement joins TRBV7-9 to TRBJ2-7, with unresolved D. Between the trimmed V and J ends, which lost 1 base and 3 bases, there was a span of 13 bases. The CDR3 consists of 15 residues. Per germline, CDR1 SEHNR and CDR2 FQNEAQ (reference sequence). The chain's CDR3 is CASSLGDSEGYEQYF. The CDR3 nucleotides read TGTGCCAGCAGCTTAGGGGATTCGGAAGGCTACGAGCAGTACTTC.

This clone was counted between two and nine times. This chain uses TRBV24-1 with TRBJ2-2; the match to TRBD2 covers 7 bases. The junction had 12 bases not matched to a gene; V was cut back by 7 bases and J by 2 bases. The CDR3 is 17 residues long. Per germline, CDR1 KGHDR and CDR2 SFDVKD. The chain's CDR3 is CATSDSVGGGNTGELFF. The CDR3 bases are TGTGCCACCAGCGACTCCGTGGGCGGGGGAAACACCGGGGAGCTGTTTTTT.

This clone has more than one count but fewer than ten. The chain is built from TRBV4-1 and TRBJ1-3; D remains unclear. The CDR3 loop spans 14 amino acids. The germline V gene has CDR1 MGHRA and CDR2 YSYEKL. Trimming took off 4 bases at V and 0 bases at J, with 7 bases between the two ends. The CDR3 reads CASSRGFSGNTIYF. The CDR3 DNA reads TGCGCCAGCAGCCGCGGCTTCTCTGGAAACACCATATATTTT.

This clone has just one count. The chain recombines TRBV3-1 (or the pseudogene TRBV3-2) with TRBJ1-4; D not resolved. Germline-derived CDR1 and CDR2 are LGHDT and YNNKEL (reference sequence). Trimming pared 0 bases from V and 8 bases from J, leaving 10 bases between. This CDR3 has 14 amino acids. CDR3 nucleotide sequence: TGTGCCAGCAGCCAAGAGGGTAGTGGCGAAAAACTGTTTTTT. It yields the protein CASSQEGSGEKLFF.

This chain uses TRBV7-9 with TRBJ2-7; D is ambiguous. The CDR3 is 15 amino acids. From germline, CDR1 is SEHNR and CDR2 FQNEAQ (reference sequence). The V gene lost 7 bases and the J gene lost 0 bases, with 16 bases spanning the gap. CDR3 residues: CASIYALVSSYEQYF. The DNA for the CDR3 is TGTGCCAGCATCTACGCTTTGGTCAGCTCCTACGAGCAGTACTTC. The full variable domain, rest sourced from reference TRBV7-9 and TRBJ2-7, is DTGVSQNPRHKITKRGQNVTFRCDPISEHNRLYWYRQTLGQGPEFLTYFQNEAQLEKSRLLSDRFSAERPKGSFSTLEIQRTEQGDSAMYLCASIYALVSSYEQYFGPGTRLTVT.

J is TRBJ2-7 and V is TRBV2; TRBD1 might be the D (5 bases). Trimming removed 7 bases at V and 0 bases at J, with 10 bases between. Germline V gene sequence: CDR1 SNHLY, CDR2 FYNNEI. The CDR3 totals 13 residues. The DNA of the CDR3 is TGTGCCAGCATGGACATTAGCTCCTACGAGCAGTACTTC. Amino acid sequence: CASMDISSYEQYF.

This clone was seen only a few times. The V gene is TRBV18, the J gene TRBJ1-1; possible D gene TRBD1, 5 bases. The CDR3 loop spans 15 amino acids. Germline CDR1 is KGHSH and CDR2 is LQKENI. Trimming left V 3 bases short and J 4 bases short, with 15 bases between. The CDR3: CASSPEGERFTEAFF. CDR3 DNA: TGTGCCAGCTCACCGGAAGGGGAACGGTTCACTGAAGCTTTCTTT.

This chain uses TRBV7-2 with TRBJ2-2; D call uncertain. Germline CDR1 reads SGHTA; CDR2 reads FQGNSA. The CDR3 contains 14 residues. Trimming left V 5 bases short and J 2 bases short, with 9 bases between. The CDR3 reads CASSPRYNTGELFF. The CDR3, as DNA: TGTGCCAGCAGCCCGCGATATAACACCGGGGAGCTGTTTTTT.

V usage is TRBV2 and J usage is TRBJ2-7, with no clear D. The length of the CDR3 is 11 residues. From germline, CDR1 is SNHLY and CDR2 FYNNEI. The germline V and J ends were trimmed by 6 bases and 4 bases, with 7 bases remaining between them. The CDR3 loop is CASSGRYEQYF. CDR3 in DNA: TGTGCCAGCAGCGGCCGGTACGAGCAGTACTTC.